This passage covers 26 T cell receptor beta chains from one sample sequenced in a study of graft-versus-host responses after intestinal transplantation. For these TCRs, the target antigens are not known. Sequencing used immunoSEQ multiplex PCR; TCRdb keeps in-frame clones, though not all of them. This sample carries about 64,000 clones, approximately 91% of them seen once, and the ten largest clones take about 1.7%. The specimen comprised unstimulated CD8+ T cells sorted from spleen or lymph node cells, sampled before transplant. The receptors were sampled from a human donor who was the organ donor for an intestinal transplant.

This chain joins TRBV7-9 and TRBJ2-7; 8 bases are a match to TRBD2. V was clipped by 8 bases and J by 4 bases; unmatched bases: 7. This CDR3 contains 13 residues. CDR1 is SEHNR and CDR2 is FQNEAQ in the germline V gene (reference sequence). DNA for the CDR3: TGTGCCAGCCGACGGGGGGGGGTATACGAGCAGTACTTC. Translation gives CASRRGGVYEQYF.

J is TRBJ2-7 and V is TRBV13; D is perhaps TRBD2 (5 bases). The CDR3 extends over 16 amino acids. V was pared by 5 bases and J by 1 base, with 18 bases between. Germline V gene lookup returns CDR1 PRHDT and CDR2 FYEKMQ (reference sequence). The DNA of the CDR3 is TGTGCCAGCAGCGCCACCCCTAGCCTTCGATCCTACGAGCAGTACTTC. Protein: CASSATPSLRSYEQYF. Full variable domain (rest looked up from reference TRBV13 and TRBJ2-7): AAGVIQSPRHLIKEKRETATLKCYPIPRHDTVYWYQQGPGQDPQFLISFYEKMQSDKGSIPDRFSAQQFSDYHSELNMSSLELGDSALYFCASSATPSLRSYEQYFGPGTRLTVT.

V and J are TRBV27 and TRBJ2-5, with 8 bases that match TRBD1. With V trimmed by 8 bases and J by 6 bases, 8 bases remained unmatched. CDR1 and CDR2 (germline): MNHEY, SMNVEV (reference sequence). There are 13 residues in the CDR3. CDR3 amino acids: CASSPGGEKTQYF. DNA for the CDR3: TGTGCCAGCTCCCCAGGGGGCGAAAAGACCCAGTACTTC.

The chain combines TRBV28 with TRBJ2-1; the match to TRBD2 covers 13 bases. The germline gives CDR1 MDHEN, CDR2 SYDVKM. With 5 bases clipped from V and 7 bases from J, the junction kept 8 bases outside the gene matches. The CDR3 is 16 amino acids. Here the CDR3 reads CASSTWTSGRQNEQFF. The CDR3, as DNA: TGTGCCAGCAGTACATGGACTAGCGGGAGACAGAATGAGCAGTTCTTC.

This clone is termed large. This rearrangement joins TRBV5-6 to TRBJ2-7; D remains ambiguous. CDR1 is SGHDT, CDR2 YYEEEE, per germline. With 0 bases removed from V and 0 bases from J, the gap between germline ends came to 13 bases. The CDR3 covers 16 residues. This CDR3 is CASSLEGGFSSYEQYF. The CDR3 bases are TGTGCCAGCAGCTTGGAAGGCGGCTTCAGCTCCTACGAGCAGTACTTC.

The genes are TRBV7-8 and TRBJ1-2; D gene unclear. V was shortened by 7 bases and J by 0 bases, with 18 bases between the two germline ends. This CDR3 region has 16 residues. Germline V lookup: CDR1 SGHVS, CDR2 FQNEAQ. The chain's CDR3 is CASIEGGQLSNYGYTF. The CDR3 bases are TGTGCCAGCATCGAGGGAGGTCAGTTATCTAACTATGGCTACACCTTC.

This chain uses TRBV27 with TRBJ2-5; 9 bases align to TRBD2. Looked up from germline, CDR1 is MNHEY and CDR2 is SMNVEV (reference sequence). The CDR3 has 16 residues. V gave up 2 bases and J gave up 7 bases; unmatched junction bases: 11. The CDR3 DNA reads TGTGCCAGCAGTTTAAGGGGCGGGAGGGCCGGGGGGACCCAGTACTTC. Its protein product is CASSLRGGRAGGTQYF.

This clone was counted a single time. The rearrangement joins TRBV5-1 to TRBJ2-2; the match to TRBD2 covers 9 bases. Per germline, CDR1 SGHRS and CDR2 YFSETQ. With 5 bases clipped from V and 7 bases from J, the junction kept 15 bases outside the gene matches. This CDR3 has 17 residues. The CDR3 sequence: CASSPTPGLANYGELFF. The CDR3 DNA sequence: TGCGCCAGCAGTCCTACTCCGGGACTAGCAAACTACGGGGAGCTGTTTTTT.

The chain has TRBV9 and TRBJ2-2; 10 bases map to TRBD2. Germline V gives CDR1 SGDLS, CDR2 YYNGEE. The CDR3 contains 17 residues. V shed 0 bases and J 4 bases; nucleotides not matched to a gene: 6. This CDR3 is CASSVDPSGRGTGELFF. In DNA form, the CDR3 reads TGTGCCAGCAGCGTAGACCCTAGCGGGAGAGGCACCGGGGAGCTGTTTTTT.

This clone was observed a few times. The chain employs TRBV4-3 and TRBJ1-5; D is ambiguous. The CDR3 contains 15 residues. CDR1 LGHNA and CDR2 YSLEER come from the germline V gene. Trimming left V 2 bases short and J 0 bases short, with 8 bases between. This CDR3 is CASSQWGDSNQPQHF. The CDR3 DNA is TGCGCCAGCAGCCAATGGGGAGATAGCAATCAGCCCCAGCATTTT.

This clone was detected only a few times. In DNA form, the CDR3 reads TGTGCCAGTAGTACGGTGGAGGGTAGCAATCAGCCCCAGCATTTT. This gives the protein CASSTVEGSNQPQHF. The rearrangement joins TRBV19 to TRBJ1-5; D not certain. The CDR3 has 15 amino acids. V lost 4 bases and J 0 bases, leaving 10 bases between the germline ends. Germline values: CDR1 LNHDA, CDR2 SQIVND (reference sequence).

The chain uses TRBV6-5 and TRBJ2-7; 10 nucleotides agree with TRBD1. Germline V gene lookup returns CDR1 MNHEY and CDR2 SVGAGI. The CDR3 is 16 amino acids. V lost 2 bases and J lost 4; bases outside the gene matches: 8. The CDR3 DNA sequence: TGTGCCAGCAGTTACGTACCACCGGGACAGGGGTACGAGCAGTACTTC. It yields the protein CASSYVPPGQGYEQYF.

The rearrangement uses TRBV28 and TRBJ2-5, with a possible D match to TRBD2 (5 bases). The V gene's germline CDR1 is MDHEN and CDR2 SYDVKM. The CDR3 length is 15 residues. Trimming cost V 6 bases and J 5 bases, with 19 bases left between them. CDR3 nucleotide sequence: TGTGCCAGCAGCCGCAACTCGTGGGAGTATGAGACCCAGTACTTC. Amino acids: CASSRNSWEYETQYF.

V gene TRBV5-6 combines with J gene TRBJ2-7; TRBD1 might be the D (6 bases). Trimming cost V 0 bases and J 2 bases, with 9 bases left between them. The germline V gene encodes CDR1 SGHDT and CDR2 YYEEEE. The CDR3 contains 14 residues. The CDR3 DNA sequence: TGTGCCAGCAGCTTGGCAGGGGCCCCCTACGAGCAGTACTTC. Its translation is CASSLAGAPYEQYF. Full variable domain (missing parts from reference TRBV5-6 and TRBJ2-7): DAGVTQSPTHLIKTRGQQVTLRCSPKSGHDTVSWYQQALGQGPQFIFQYYEEEERQRGNFPDRFSGHQFPNYSSELNVNALLLGDSALYLCASSLAGAPYEQYFGPGTRLTVT.

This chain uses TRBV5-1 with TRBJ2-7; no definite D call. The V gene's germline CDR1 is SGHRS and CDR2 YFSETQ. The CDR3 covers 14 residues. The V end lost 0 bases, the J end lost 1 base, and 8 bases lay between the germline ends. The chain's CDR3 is CASSLGYGSYEQYF. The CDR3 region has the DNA TGCGCCAGCAGCTTGGGTTACGGGTCCTACGAGCAGTACTTC.

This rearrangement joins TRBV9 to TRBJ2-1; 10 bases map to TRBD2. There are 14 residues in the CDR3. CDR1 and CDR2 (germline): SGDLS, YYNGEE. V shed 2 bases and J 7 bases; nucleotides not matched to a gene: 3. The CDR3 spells CASSVASGRNEQFF. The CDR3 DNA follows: TGTGCCAGCAGCGTCGCTAGCGGGAGAAATGAGCAGTTCTTC.

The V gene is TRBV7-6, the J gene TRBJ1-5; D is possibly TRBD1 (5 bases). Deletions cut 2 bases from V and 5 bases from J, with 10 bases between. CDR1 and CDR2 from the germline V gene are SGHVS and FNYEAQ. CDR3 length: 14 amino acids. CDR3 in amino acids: CASSLSAGHQPQHF. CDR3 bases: TGTGCCAGCAGCTTATCGGCAGGGCATCAGCCCCAGCATTTT. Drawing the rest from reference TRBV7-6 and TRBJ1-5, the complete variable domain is GAGVSQSPRYKVTKRGQDVALRCDPISGHVSLYWYRQALGQGPEFLTYFNYEAQQDKSGLPNDRFSAERPEGSISTLTIQRTEQRDSAMYRCASSLSAGHQPQHFGDGTRLSIL.

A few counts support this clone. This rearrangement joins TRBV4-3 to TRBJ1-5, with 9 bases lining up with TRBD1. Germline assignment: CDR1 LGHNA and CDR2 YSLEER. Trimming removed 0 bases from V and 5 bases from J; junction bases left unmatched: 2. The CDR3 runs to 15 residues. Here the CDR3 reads CASSQDGTGYQPQHF. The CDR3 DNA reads TGCGCCAGCAGCCAAGATGGGACAGGGTATCAGCCCCAGCATTTT.

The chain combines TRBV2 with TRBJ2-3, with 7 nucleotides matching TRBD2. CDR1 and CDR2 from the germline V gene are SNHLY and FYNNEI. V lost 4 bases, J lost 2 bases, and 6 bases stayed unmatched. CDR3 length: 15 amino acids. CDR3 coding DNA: TGTGCCAGCAGTGCACTAGCGCTTTTCACAGATACGCAGTATTTT. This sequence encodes CASSALALFTDTQYF. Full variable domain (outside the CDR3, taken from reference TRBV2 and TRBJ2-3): EPEVTQTPSHQVTQMGQEVILRCVPISNHLYFYWYRQILGQKVEFLVSFYNNEISEKSEIFDDQFSVERPDGSNFTLKIRSTKLEDSAMYFCASSALALFTDTQYFGPGTRLTVL.

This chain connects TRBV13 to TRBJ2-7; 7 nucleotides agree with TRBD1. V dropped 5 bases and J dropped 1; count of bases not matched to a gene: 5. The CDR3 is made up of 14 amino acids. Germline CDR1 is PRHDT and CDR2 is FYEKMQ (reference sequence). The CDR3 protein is CASSVTGASYEQYF. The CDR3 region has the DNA TGTGCCAGCAGCGTAACAGGGGCGTCCTACGAGCAGTACTTC.

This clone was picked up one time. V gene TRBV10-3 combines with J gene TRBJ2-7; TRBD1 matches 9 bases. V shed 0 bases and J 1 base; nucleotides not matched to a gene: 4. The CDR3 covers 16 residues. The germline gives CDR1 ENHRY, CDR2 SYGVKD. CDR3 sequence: CAISESGTGWSYEQYF. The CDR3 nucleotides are TGTGCCATCAGTGAGTCCGGGACAGGGTGGTCCTACGAGCAGTACTTC.

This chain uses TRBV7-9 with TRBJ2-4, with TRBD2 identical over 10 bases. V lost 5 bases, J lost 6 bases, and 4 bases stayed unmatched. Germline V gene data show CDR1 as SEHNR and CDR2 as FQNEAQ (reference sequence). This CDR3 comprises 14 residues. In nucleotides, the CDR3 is TGTGCCAGCAGCCCGACTAGCGGGCCAAACATTCAGTACTTC. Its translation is CASSPTSGPNIQYF. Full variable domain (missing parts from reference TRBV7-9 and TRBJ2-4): DTGVSQNPRHKITKRGQNVTFRCDPISEHNRLYWYRQTLGQGPEFLTYFQNEAQLEKSRLLSDRFSAERPKGSFSTLEIQRTEQGDSAMYLCASSPTSGPNIQYFGAGTRLSVL.

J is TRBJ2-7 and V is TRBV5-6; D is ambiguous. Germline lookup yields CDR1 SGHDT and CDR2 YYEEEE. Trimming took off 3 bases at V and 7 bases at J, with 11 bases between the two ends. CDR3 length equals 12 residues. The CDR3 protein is CASSSTYLEQYF. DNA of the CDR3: TGTGCCAGCAGCTCCACCTACTTAGAGCAGTACTTC.

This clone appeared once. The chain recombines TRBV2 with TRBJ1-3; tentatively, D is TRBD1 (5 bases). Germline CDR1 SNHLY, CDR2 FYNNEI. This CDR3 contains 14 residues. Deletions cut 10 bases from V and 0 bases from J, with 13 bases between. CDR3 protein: CAISTAGSGNTIYF. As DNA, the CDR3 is TGTGCCATATCGACAGCCGGCTCTGGAAACACCATATATTTT.

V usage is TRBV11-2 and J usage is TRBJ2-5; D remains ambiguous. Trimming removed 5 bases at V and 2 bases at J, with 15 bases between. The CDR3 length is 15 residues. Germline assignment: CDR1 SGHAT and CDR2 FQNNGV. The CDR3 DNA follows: TGTGCCAGCAGCCCTCTCATGGCACCTCAAGAGACCCAGTACTTC. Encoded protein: CASSPLMAPQETQYF.

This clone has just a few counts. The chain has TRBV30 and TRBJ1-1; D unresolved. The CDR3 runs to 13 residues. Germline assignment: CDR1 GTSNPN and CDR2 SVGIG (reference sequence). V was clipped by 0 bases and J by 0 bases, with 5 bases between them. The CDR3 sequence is CAWSVGMNTEAFF. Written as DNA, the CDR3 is TGTGCCTGGAGTGTGGGCATGAACACTGAAGCTTTCTTT.